The T cell receptor (beta chain) described here comes from a study of blood T cell repertoires in COVID-19 (dated by TCRdb to about 2020). Background on the whole study: The collaborator samples originated in the United States, Italy and Spain and spanned the acute and convalescent phases of COVID-19. The material from the prospective study consisted of cDNA or gDNA derived from T cells, B-cell-depleted T cells, or PBMCs. Subjects who had been exposed to COVID-19, were actively infected with it, or had recovered from it provided the deeply sampled blood TCRbeta repertoires that made up the dataset. The repertoires were released in a freely available public database intended as a resource for research on the immune response to SARS-CoV-2. The samples were drawn from two sources: the first 160 participants of the ongoing ImmuneRACE study, and 1,200 or so subjects contributed by 6 global collaborators. Nearly every sample came with metadata listing a de-identified subject ID, COVID-19 status, age in years and sex. Where available, HLA class I and class II types were taken from metadata supplied by the sample provider and were not determined by assay-based typing. Broad study findings and their caveats: The amount of clinical and demographic metadata varied by source and participant and was provided uncurated.

This clone was recorded once. Its antigen specificity is not known. Nothing much larger sits one base from this clone, and base qualities are not available. The cysteine opens and the phenylalanine closes a CDR3 of 13 amino acids. Just the 39-base CDR3 DNA is kept, in frame starting at base 1. Germline trimming: 5 bases from V, 7 bases from J; junction bases outside gene matches: 3. The germline V gene provides CDR1 MDHEN and CDR2 SYDVKM. The immunoSEQ Assay, a bias-controlled multiplex PCR, was used to amplify TCRbeta CDR3 regions from genomic DNA. Turning to the authors' computational methods: The number of nucleated cells in each sample was estimated from the amplification of reference gene primers within the assay. To quantify the absolute abundance of each unique TCRbeta CDR3 rearrangement, sequence reads were collapsed and filtered. For each sample, productive Simpson clonality was calculated as the square root of Simpson's diversity index over productive rearrangements. This is the immuneACCESS table as TCRdb keeps it, with only in-frame sequences that have V and J called. A part of the clones is gone; compared with another copy, unresolved V genes explain less than half, and the rest is unexplained. Clone size and V and J calls were adopted from that table, with D and trimming inferred from the DNA. Across this sample there are roughly 180,000 clones, with about 83% seen only once. Clones ranked in the top ten supply about 8% of the sample.

A second Seattle source provided samples from volunteer blood donors who had recovered from COVID-19. The collaborating institutions used their own protocols to collect whole blood in K2EDTA tubes. For TCRbeta analysis, collaborators shipped samples in one of three forms: frozen whole blood, isolated PBMCs, or DNA extracted from either of those sample types. The rearrangement joined TRBV28 to TRBJ2-7, with 12 bases matching TRBD2. The clonotype was recovered from a man between 35 and 55 years old who had recovered from COVID-19. The material sequenced was peripheral blood. The DNA sequence is given as TGTGCCAGCAGTCTAGCGGGGGGGCTTGAGCAGTACTTC. Translated, it reads CASSLAGGLEQYF.